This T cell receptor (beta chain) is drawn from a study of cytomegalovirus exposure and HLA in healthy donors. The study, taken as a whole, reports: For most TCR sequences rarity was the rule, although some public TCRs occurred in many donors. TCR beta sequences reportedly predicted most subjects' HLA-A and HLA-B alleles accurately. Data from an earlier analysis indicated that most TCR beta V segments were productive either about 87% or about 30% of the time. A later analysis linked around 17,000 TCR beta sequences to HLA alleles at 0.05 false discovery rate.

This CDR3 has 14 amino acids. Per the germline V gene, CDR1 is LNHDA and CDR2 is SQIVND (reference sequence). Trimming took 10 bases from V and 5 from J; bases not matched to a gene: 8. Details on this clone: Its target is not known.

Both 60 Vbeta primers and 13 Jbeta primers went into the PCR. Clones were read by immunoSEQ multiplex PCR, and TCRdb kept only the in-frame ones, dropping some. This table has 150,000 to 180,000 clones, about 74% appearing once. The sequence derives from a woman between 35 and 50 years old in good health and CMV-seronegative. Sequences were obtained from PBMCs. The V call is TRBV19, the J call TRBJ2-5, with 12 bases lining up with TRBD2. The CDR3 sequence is CATSTSGGGETQYF. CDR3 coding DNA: TGTGCCACATCGACTAGCGGGGGAGGGGAGACCCAGTACTTC. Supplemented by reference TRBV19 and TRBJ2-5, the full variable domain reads DGGITQSPKYLFRKEGQNVTLSCEQNLNHDAMYWYRQDPGQGLRLIYYSQIVNDFQKGDIAEGYSVSREKKESFPLTVTSAQKNPTAFYLCATSTSGGGETQYFGPGTRLLVL.